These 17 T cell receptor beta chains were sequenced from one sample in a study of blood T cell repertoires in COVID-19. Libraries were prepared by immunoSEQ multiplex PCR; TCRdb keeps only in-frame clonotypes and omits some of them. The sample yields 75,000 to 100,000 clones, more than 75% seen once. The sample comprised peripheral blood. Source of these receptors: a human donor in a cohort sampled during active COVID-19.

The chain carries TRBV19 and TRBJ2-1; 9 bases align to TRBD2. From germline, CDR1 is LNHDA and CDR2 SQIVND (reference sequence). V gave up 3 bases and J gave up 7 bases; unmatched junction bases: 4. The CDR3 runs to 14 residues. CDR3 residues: CASSISGGWNEQFF. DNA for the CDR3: TGTGCCAGTAGTATTAGCGGGGGATGGAATGAGCAGTTCTTC. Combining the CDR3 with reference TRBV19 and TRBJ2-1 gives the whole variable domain DGGITQSPKYLFRKEGQNVTLSCEQNLNHDAMYWYRQDPGQGLRLIYYSQIVNDFQKGDIAEGYSVSREKKESFPLTVTSAQKNPTAFYLCASSISGGWNEQFFGPGTRLTVL.

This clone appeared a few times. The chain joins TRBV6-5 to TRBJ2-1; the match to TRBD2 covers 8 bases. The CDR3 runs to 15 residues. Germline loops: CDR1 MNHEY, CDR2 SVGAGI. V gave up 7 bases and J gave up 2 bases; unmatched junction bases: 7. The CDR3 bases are TGTGCCAGCACCCTAGGACTAGCTCCCTACAATGAGCAGTTCTTC. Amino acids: CASTLGLAPYNEQFF.

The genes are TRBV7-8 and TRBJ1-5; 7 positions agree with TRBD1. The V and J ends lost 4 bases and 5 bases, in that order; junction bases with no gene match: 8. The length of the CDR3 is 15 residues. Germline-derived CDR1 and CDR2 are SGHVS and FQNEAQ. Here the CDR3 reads CASSSYRGGDQPQHF. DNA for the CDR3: TGTGCCAGCAGCTCGTACAGGGGTGGGGATCAGCCCCAGCATTTT. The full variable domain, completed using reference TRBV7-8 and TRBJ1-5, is GAGVSQSPRYKVAKRGQDVALRCDPISGHVSLFWYQQALGQGPEFLTYFQNEAQLDKSGLPSDRFFAERPEGSVSTLKIQRTQQEDSAVYLCASSSYRGGDQPQHFGDGTRLSIL.

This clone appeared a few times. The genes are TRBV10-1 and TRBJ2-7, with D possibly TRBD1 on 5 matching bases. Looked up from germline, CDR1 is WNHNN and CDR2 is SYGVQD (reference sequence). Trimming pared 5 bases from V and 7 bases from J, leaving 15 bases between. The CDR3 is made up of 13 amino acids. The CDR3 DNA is TGCGCCAGCAGTAACCAGGGTGTGTGGGAGCAGTACTTC. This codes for CASSNQGVWEQYF.

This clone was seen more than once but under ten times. The CDR3, as DNA: TGTGCCAGCAGCTTAAGGTACAGGGACGAGCAGTACTTC. It yields the protein CASSLRYRDEQYF. The rearrangement joins TRBV5-6 to TRBJ2-7, with a tentative D call TRBD1 (6 bases). Trimming removed 2 bases at V and 5 bases at J, with 11 bases between. Germline-derived CDR1 and CDR2 are SGHDT and YYEEEE. This CDR3 comprises 13 residues.

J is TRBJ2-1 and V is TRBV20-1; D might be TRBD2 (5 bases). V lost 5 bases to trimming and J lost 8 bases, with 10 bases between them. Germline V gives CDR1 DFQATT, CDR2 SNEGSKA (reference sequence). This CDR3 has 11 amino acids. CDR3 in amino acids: CSAYKLDEQFF. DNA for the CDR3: TGCAGTGCTTATAAACTAGATGAGCAGTTCTTC.

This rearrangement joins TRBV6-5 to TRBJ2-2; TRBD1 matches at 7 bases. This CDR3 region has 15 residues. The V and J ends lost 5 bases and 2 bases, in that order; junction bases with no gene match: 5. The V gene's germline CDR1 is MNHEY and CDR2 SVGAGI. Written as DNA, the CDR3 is TGTGCCAGCAGTCCGAGGACAGGAAACACCGGGGAGCTGTTTTTT. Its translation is CASSPRTGNTGELFF.

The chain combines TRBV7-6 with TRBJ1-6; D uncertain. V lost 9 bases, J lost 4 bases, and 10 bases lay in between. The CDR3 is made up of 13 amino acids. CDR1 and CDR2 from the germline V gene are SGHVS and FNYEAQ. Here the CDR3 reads CASGEFYNSPLHF. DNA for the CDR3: TGTGCCAGTGGAGAGTTTTATAATTCACCCCTCCACTTT.

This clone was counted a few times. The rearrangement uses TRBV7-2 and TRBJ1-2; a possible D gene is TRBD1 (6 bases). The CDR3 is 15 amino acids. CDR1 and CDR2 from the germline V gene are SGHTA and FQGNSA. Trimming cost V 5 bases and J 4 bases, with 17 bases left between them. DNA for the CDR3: TGTGCCAGCAGCGCGCCTCAGGGGTCCCTCTATGGCTACACCTTC. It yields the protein CASSAPQGSLYGYTF.

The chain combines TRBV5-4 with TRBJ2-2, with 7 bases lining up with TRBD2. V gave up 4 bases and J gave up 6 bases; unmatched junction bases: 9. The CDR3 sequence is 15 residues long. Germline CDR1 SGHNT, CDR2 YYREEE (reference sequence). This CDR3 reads CASSRTSSFAGELFF. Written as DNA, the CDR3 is TGTGCCAGCAGCCGGACTAGTAGCTTTGCCGGGGAGCTGTTTTTT.

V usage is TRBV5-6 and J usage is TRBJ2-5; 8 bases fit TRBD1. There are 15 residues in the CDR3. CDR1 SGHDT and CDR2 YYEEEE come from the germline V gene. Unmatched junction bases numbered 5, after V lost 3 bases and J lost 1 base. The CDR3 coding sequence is TGTGCCAGCAGCTCTCCGACAGGGGCCCAAGAGACCCAGTACTTC. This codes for CASSSPTGAQETQYF. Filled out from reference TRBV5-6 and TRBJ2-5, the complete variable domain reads DAGVTQSPTHLIKTRGQQVTLRCSPKSGHDTVSWYQQALGQGPQFIFQYYEEEERQRGNFPDRFSGHQFPNYSSELNVNALLLGDSALYLCASSSPTGAQETQYFGPGTRLLVL.

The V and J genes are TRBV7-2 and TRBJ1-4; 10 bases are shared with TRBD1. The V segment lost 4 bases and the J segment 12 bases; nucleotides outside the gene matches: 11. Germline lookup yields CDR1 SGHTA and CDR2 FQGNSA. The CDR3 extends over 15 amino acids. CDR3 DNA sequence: TGTGCCAGCAGCTCTAGACAGGGGGCCGGGGTAGAACTGTTTTTT. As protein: CASSSRQGAGVELFF.

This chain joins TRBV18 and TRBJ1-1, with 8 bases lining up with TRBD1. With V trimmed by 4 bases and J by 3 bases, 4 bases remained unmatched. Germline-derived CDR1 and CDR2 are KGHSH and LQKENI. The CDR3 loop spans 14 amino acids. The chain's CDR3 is CASSRDRGDTEAFF. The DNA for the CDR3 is TGTGCCAGCTCACGCGACAGGGGAGACACTGAAGCTTTCTTT.

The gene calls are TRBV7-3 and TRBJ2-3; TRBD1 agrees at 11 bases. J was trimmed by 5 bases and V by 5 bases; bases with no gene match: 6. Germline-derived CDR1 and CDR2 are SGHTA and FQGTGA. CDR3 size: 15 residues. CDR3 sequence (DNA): TGTGCCAGCAGCCCGACCGGGACAGGGGGAGATACGCAGTATTTT. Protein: CASSPTGTGGDTQYF.

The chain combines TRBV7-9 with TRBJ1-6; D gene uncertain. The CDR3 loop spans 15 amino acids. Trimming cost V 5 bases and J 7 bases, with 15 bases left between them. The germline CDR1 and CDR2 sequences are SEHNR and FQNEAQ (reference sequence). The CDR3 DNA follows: TGTGCCAGCAGCCCGACCGTTAGCCAAAATTCACCCCTCCACTTT. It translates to CASSPTVSQNSPLHF.

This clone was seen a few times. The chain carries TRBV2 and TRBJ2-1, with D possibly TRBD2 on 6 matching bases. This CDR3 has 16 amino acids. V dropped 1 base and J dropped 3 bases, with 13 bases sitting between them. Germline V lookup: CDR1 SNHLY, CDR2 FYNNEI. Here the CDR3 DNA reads TGTGCCAGCAGTGAAGTCGGTAGCGGAGACTACAATGAGCAGTTCTTC. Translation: CASSEVGSGDYNEQFF.

The CDR3 region has the DNA TGTGCCAGCGCATACCAAGGCGGGGCTACTAACTATGGCTACACCTTC. It codes for CASAYQGGATNYGYTF. The chain recombines TRBV27 with TRBJ1-2; D perhaps matches TRBD1 (5 bases). The V gene lost 8 bases and the J gene lost 0 bases, with 19 bases spanning the gap. Germline V gives CDR1 MNHEY, CDR2 SMNVEV (reference sequence). The CDR3 runs to 16 residues.